This T cell receptor beta chain was sequenced for a study of T cells in localized non-small cell lung cancer. Data came from immunoSEQ multiplex PCR; TCRdb stores just in-frame clones and leaves some out. The repertoire holds roughly 70,000 clones, with roughly nine tenths as singletons. Material: peripheral blood, obtained before any cancer treatment. The receptor was derived from an older male donor with stage III squamous cell lung carcinoma.

In DNA form, the CDR3 reads TGTGCCATCAGTGGGTTAACCGGGGGCTCAGATGAGCAGTTCTTC. Translation gives CAISGLTGGSDEQFF. The genes are TRBV10-3 and TRBJ2-1; D may be TRBD1 or TRBD2 (6 bases each). V was clipped by 4 bases and J by 8 bases, with 18 bases between them. Germline assignment: CDR1 ENHRY and CDR2 SYGVKD. CDR3 length: 15 amino acids.